These 26 T cell receptor beta chains originate from one sample sequenced in a study of blood T cell repertoires in COVID-19. Some clones are missing from TCRdb's copy, which holds only in-frame ones; the method was immunoSEQ multiplex PCR. The profile covers more than 250,000 clones, with about 84% appearing a single time and around 1.5% taken by the ten largest. Sequenced: peripheral blood. The receptors shown here come from a woman aged 45-65 years with acute or convalescent COVID-19.

The chain carries TRBV19 and TRBJ2-5; TRBD2 is a possible D gene (5 bases). CDR1 is LNHDA, CDR2 SQIVND, per germline (reference sequence). This CDR3 has 13 amino acids. V lost 3 bases to trimming and J lost 5 bases, with 10 bases between them. CDR3 residues: CASSISTGETQYF. The CDR3 coding sequence is TGTGCCAGTAGTATCTCGACGGGGGAGACCCAGTACTTC. Full variable domain (rest looked up from reference TRBV19 and TRBJ2-5): DGGITQSPKYLFRKEGQNVTLSCEQNLNHDAMYWYRQDPGQGLRLIYYSQIVNDFQKGDIAEGYSVSREKKESFPLTVTSAQKNPTAFYLCASSISTGETQYFGPGTRLLVL.

J is TRBJ2-7 and V is TRBV5-1; 9 bases line up with TRBD1. The CDR3 extends over 16 amino acids. Unmatched junction bases numbered 10, after V lost 2 bases and J lost 4 bases. The germline gives CDR1 SGHRS, CDR2 YFSETQ. CDR3 in amino acids: CASSFGGGTGIYEQYF. The CDR3 nucleotides read TGCGCCAGCAGCTTCGGGGGCGGGACAGGGATATACGAGCAGTACTTC. Combining the CDR3 with reference TRBV5-1 and TRBJ2-7 gives the whole variable domain KAGVTQTPRYLIKTRGQQVTLSCSPISGHRSVSWYQQTPGQGLQFLFEYFSETQRNKGNFPGRFSGRQFSNSRSEMNVSTLELGDSALYLCASSFGGGTGIYEQYFGPGTRLTVT.

The chain is built from TRBV9 and TRBJ2-2; D is ambiguous. With 2 bases removed from V and 1 base from J, the gap between germline ends came to 12 bases. The CDR3 covers 16 residues. Germline V gene lookup returns CDR1 SGDLS and CDR2 YYNGEE. CDR3 sequence (DNA): TGTGCCAGCAGCGTGTCAGGTCACCAGAACACCGGGGAGCTGTTTTTT. Translated, it gives CASSVSGHQNTGELFF.

V and J are TRBV19 and TRBJ1-5; 9 bases align to TRBD1. The CDR3 totals 16 residues. Germline CDR1 and CDR2: LNHDA and SQIVND (reference sequence). The trim removed 2 bases at V and 6 bases at J, leaving 8 bases unmatched. The CDR3 spells CASSISPGQGFQPQHF. The DNA for the CDR3 is TGTGCCAGTAGTATAAGTCCGGGACAGGGTTTTCAGCCCCAGCATTTT.

V usage is TRBV10-3 and J usage is TRBJ2-5, with TRBD1 identical over 12 bases. Per the germline V gene, CDR1 is ENHRY and CDR2 is SYGVKD. The trim removed 4 bases at V and 5 bases at J, leaving 5 bases unmatched. The CDR3 is made up of 15 amino acids. The CDR3, as DNA: TGTGCCATCAGTGCGGGACAGGGGGCTGGTGAGACCCAGTACTTC. Its translation is CAISAGQGAGETQYF.

V usage is TRBV7-9 and J usage is TRBJ2-1; 9 nucleotides match TRBD1. The junction had 8 bases not matched to a gene; V was cut back by 3 bases and J by 14 bases. CDR3 length: 13 amino acids. Germline CDR1 reads SEHNR; CDR2 reads FQNEAQ (reference sequence). The CDR3 region is CASSLGQGHGEFF. The CDR3, as DNA: TGTGCCAGCAGCTTGGGACAGGGCCATGGGGAGTTCTTC.

The genes are TRBV18 and TRBJ2-3, with D possibly being TRBD1 (6 bases). The V and J ends lost 5 bases and 2 bases respectively, with 14 bases between them. The CDR3 has 15 residues. Germline assignment: CDR1 KGHSH and CDR2 LQKENI. Written as DNA, the CDR3 is TGTGCCAGCTCAGCCCAACAGGGAAACACAGATACGCAGTATTTT. As protein: CASSAQQGNTDTQYF.

The J gene is TRBJ2-7, the V gene TRBV5-1; possibly TRBD2 for D (6 bases). The CDR3 length is 14 residues. CDR1 is SGHRS and CDR2 is YFSETQ in the germline V gene. Trimming left V 5 bases short and J 2 bases short, with 14 bases between. As DNA, the CDR3 is TGCGCCAGCAGGGAGGGAGGCGGACCCTACGAGCAGTACTTC. This sequence encodes CASREGGGPYEQYF.

J is TRBJ1-2 and V is TRBV12-3 or TRBV12-4; 10 bases map to TRBD1. The J segment lost 5 bases and the V segment lost 3 bases, leaving 0 bases of the junction unmatched. The CDR3 has 13 residues. The chain's CDR3 is CASSLGQGYGYTF. The CDR3 DNA reads as TGTGCCAGCAGTTTGGGACAGGGGTATGGCTACACCTTC.

The CDR3: CASRTPLDRAAYNEQFF. In DNA, the CDR3 is TGTGCCAGCAGGACACCCCTCGACAGGGCTGCCTACAATGAGCAGTTCTTC. The chain couples TRBV28 to TRBJ2-1, with 7 bases lining up with TRBD1. After removal of 6 bases from V and 2 bases from J, the junction contained 13 bases not matched to a gene. The CDR3 contains 17 residues. Germline CDR1 reads MDHEN; CDR2 reads SYDVKM.

This rearrangement joins TRBV28 to TRBJ2-1; 8 positions agree with TRBD1. Germline V gives CDR1 MDHEN, CDR2 SYDVKM. This CDR3 contains 15 residues. After removal of 4 bases from V and 5 bases from J, the junction contained 7 bases not matched to a gene. CDR3 region: CASSSLGQGDNEQFF. CDR3 bases: TGTGCCAGCAGTTCCCTCGGACAGGGAGACAATGAGCAGTTCTTC.

V is TRBV2 and J is TRBJ1-4; D unresolved. Germline V gene lookup returns CDR1 SNHLY and CDR2 FYNNEI. Between the trimmed V and J ends, which lost 5 bases and 0 bases, there was a span of 10 bases. The CDR3 has 15 residues. CDR3 in amino acids: CASSPIYATNEKLFF. CDR3 in DNA: TGTGCCAGCAGTCCAATCTATGCAACTAATGAAAAACTGTTTTTT.

The chain employs TRBV7-3 and TRBJ1-2, with D maybe TRBD1 (6 bases). Trimming pared 4 bases from V and 3 bases from J, leaving 15 bases between. The CDR3 length is 15 residues. Looked up from germline, CDR1 is SGHTA and CDR2 is FQGTGA. The CDR3 here is CASSSSAGADYGYTF. CDR3 bases: TGTGCCAGCAGCTCTTCGGCGGGGGCGGACTATGGCTACACCTTC. Full variable domain (missing parts from reference TRBV7-3 and TRBJ1-2): GAGVSQTPSNKVTEKGKYVELRCDPISGHTALYWYRQSLGQGPEFLIYFQGTGAADDSGLPNDRFFAVRPEGSVSTLKIQRTERGDSAVYLCASSSSAGADYGYTFGSGTRLTVV.

This clone was observed once. V gene TRBV6-1 combines with J gene TRBJ1-1, with D unresolved. Germline V lookup: CDR1 MNHNS, CDR2 SASEGT. The CDR3 consists of 14 residues. V was shortened by 2 bases and J by 2 bases, with 9 bases between the two germline ends. CDR3 loop: CASSESNKNTEAFF. In DNA, the CDR3 is TGTGCCAGCAGTGAAAGTAACAAAAACACTGAAGCTTTCTTT.

The V call is TRBV9, the J call TRBJ1-2; no reliable D call. The CDR3 is made up of 16 amino acids. The germline V gene encodes CDR1 SGDLS and CDR2 YYNGEE. V was clipped by 7 bases and J by 3 bases, with 22 bases between them. The CDR3 bases are TGTGCCAGCTCCCCGAGACCGGAGTACAATTACTATGGCTACACCTTC. Its translation: CASSPRPEYNYYGYTF.

CDR3 protein: CASSLVQGQNIQYF. The CDR3 DNA is TGTGCCAGCAGCTTAGTCCAGGGCCAAAACATTCAGTACTTC. The chain uses TRBV7-2 and TRBJ2-4; maybe TRBD1 (5 bases). Germline values: CDR1 SGHTA, CDR2 FQGNSA. Trimming cost V 1 base and J 5 bases, with 9 bases left between them. CDR3 length equals 14 residues.

The rearrangement links TRBV2 to TRBJ1-5, with 8 bases identical to TRBD1. The V segment lost 3 bases and the J segment 6 bases; nucleotides outside the gene matches: 1. Germline CDR1 reads SNHLY; CDR2 reads FYNNEI. The CDR3 contains 13 residues. DNA for the CDR3: TGTGCCAGCAGTGACAGGGGGCCTCAGCCCCAGCATTTT. Translated, it gives CASSDRGPQPQHF.

The chain recombines TRBV27 with TRBJ1-4, with D possibly being TRBD1 (6 bases). Per the germline V gene, CDR1 is MNHEY and CDR2 is SMNVEV (reference sequence). The CDR3 is 15 amino acids. Trimming removed 1 base at V and 7 bases at J, with 13 bases between. The CDR3 here is CASSLYGGRGEKLFF. CDR3 in DNA: TGTGCCAGCAGTTTATACGGGGGGCGCGGTGAAAAACTGTTTTTT. The variable domain in full, with the rest retrieved from reference TRBV27 and TRBJ1-4, is EAQVTQNPRYLITVTGKKLTVTCSQNMNHEYMSWYRQDPGLGLRQIYYSMNVEVTDKGDVPEGYKVSRKEKRNFPLILESPSPNQTSLYFCASSLYGGRGEKLFFGSGTQLSVL.

The chain employs TRBV19 and TRBJ2-5, with D perhaps matching TRBD2 (5 bases). Looked up from germline, CDR1 is LNHDA and CDR2 is SQIVND (reference sequence). This CDR3 region has 13 residues. V dropped 6 bases and J dropped 2 bases, with 10 bases sitting between them. The CDR3 sequence is CASRRGLQETQYF. DNA for the CDR3: TGTGCCAGTAGGCGAGGGTTACAAGAGACCCAGTACTTC.

This chain connects TRBV24-1 to TRBJ2-7; D may be TRBD1 (7 bases). Germline V lookup: CDR1 KGHDR, CDR2 SFDVKD. The CDR3 loop spans 15 amino acids. Deletions cut 2 bases from V and 3 bases from J, with 13 bases between. CDR3 in DNA: TGTGCCACCAGTGATTCCGAGCAGGGGGGCTACGAGCAGTACTTC. It translates to CATSDSEQGGYEQYF.

This chain connects TRBV29-1 to TRBJ2-7; D is perhaps TRBD1 (6 bases). Looked up from germline, CDR1 is SQVTM and CDR2 is ANQGSEA. V was trimmed by 6 bases and J by 6 bases, leaving 18 bases between them. The CDR3 consists of 13 residues. In DNA form, the CDR3 reads TGCAGCGTCCCGACAGGAACGGGTGCCGAGCAGTACTTC. Translating it yields CSVPTGTGAEQYF.

The rearrangement joins TRBV6-5 to TRBJ2-7; 9 bases are a match to TRBD1. Per germline, CDR1 MNHEY and CDR2 SVGAGI. Trimming took 4 bases from V and 3 from J; bases not matched to a gene: 7. This CDR3 has 15 amino acids. The DNA of the CDR3 is TGTGCCAGCAGTTTAGCCGGGACAGGGAGCTACGAGCAGTACTTC. It yields the protein CASSLAGTGSYEQYF.

The rearrangement joins TRBV18 to TRBJ1-3, with TRBD1 matching 7 bases. Germline values: CDR1 KGHSH, CDR2 LQKENI. V shed 0 bases and J 2 bases; nucleotides not matched to a gene: 1. The CDR3 contains 15 residues. The chain's CDR3 is CASSPPTGPGNTIYF. The CDR3 DNA follows: TGTGCCAGCTCACCACCGACAGGGCCTGGAAACACCATATATTTT.

CDR3 loop: CASSSRRTEAFF. Written as DNA, the CDR3 is TGTGCCAGCAGCTCTCGGAGGACTGAAGCTTTCTTT. The J gene is TRBJ1-1, the V gene TRBV27; D gene ambiguous. The CDR3 is made up of 12 amino acids. Germline V gene data show CDR1 as MNHEY and CDR2 as SMNVEV (reference sequence). V gave up 6 bases and J gave up 5 bases, with 10 bases separating them.

The gene calls are TRBV15 and TRBJ2-6; D may be TRBD1 (6 bases). CDR1 is LNHNV, CDR2 YYDKDF, per germline (reference sequence). Trimming took 5 bases from V and 4 from J, leaving 15 bases between them. The CDR3 runs to 16 residues. CDR3 in DNA: TGTGCCACCAGCGGGGGAACAGGGCACGGGGCCAACGTCCTGACTTTC. This sequence encodes CATSGGTGHGANVLTF. Full variable domain (remainder filled in from reference TRBV15 and TRBJ2-6): DAMVIQNPRYQVTQFGKPVTLSCSQTLNHNVMYWYQQKSSQAPKLLFHYYDKDFNNEADTPDNFQSRRPNTSFCFLDIRSPGLGDTAMYLCATSGGTGHGANVLTFGAGSRLTVL.

The chain joins TRBV29-1 to TRBJ2-5, with D maybe TRBD2 (6 bases). CDR1 is SQVTM, CDR2 ANQGSEA, per germline. The CDR3 spans 12 residues. The V and J ends lost 4 bases and 6 bases respectively, with 12 bases between them. The CDR3 reads CSVGTSRQTQYF. The CDR3 nucleotides are TGCAGCGTTGGCACTAGCAGGCAGACCCAGTACTTC.